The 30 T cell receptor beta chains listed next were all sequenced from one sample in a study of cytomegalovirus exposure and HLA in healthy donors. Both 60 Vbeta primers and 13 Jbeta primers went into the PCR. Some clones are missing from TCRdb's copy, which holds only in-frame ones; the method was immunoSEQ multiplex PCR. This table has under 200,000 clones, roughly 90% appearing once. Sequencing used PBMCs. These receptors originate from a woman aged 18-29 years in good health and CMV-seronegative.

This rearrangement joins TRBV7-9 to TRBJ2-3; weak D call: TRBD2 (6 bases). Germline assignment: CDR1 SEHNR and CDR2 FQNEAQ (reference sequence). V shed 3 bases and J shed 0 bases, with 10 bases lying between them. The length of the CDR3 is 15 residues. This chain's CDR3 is CASSFIGGSTDTQYF. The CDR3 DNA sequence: TGTGCCAGCAGCTTTATTGGAGGGAGCACAGATACGCAGTATTTT.

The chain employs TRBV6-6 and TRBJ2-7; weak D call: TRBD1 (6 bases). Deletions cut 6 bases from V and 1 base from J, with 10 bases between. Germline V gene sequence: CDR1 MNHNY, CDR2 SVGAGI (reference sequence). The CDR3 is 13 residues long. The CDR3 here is CASRGTGSYEQYF. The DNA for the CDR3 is TGTGCCAGCAGAGGAACAGGGTCCTACGAGCAGTACTTC.

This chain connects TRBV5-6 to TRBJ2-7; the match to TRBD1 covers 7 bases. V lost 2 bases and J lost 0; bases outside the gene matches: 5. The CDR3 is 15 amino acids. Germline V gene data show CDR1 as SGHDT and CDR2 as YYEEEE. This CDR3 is CASSFPGTASYEQYF. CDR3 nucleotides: TGTGCCAGCAGCTTCCCCGGGACAGCCTCCTACGAGCAGTACTTC.

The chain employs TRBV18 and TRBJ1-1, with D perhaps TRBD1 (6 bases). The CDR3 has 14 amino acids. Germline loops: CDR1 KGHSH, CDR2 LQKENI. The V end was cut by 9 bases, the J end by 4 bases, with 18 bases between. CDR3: CASRDGGASTEAFF. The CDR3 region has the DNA TGTGCCAGTAGAGATGGGGGCGCGTCCACTGAAGCTTTCTTT.

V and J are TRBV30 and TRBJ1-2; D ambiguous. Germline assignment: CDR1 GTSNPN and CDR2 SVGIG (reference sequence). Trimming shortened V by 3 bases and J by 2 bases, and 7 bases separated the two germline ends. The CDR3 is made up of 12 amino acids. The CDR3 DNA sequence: TGTGCCTGGAGCAGTCAGAACTATGGCTACACCTTC. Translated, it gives CAWSSQNYGYTF.

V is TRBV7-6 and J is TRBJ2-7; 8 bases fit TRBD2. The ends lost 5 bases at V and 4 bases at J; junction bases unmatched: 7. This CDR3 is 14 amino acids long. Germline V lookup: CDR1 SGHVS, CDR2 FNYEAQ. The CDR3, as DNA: TGTGCCAGCAGCCCCTCAGCGGGGGCTTACGAGCAGTACTTC. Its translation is CASSPSAGAYEQYF.

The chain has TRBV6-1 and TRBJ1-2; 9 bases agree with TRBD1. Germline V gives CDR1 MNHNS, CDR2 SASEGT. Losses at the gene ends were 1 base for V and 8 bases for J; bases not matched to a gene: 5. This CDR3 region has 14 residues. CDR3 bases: TGTGCCAGCAGTGAAGTGCCCGGGACAGGGGGCTACACCTTC. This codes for CASSEVPGTGGYTF.

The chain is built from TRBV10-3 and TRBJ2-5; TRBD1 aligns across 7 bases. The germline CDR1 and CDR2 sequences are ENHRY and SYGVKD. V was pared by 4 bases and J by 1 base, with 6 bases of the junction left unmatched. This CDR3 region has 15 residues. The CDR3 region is CAISVNRGSQETQYF. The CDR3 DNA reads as TGTGCCATCAGTGTTAACAGGGGTTCCCAAGAGACCCAGTACTTC.

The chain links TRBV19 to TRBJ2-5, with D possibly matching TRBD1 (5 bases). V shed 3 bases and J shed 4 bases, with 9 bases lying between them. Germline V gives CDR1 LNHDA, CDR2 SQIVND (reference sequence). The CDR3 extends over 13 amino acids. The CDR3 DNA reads TGTGCCAGTAGTATCAGGGTTCGAGAGACCCAGTACTTC. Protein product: CASSIRVRETQYF.

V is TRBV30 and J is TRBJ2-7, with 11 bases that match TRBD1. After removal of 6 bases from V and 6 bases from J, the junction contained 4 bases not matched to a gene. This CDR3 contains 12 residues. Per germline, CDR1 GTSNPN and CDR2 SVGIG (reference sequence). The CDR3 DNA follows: TGTGCCTGTCGGGACAGGGGGGTCGAGCAGTACTTC. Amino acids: CACRDRGVEQYF.

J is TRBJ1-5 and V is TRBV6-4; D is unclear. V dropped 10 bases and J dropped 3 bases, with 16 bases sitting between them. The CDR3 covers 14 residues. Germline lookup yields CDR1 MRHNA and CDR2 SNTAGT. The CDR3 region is CAISYGRYNQPQHF. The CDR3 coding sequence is TGTGCCATAAGCTATGGGCGATACAATCAGCCCCAGCATTTT.

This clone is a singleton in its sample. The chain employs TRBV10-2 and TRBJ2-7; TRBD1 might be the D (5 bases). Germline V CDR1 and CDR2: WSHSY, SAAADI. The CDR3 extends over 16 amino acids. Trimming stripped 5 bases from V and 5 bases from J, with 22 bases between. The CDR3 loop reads CASSPEVLVGADEQYF. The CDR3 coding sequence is TGCGCCAGCAGTCCAGAGGTCCTTGTTGGGGCGGACGAGCAGTACTTC.

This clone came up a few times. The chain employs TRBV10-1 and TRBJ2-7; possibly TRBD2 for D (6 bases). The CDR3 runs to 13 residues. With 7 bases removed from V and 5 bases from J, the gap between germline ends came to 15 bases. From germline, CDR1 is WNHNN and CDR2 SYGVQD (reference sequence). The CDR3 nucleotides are TGCGCCAGCAAAGGGCGGGAACAGCACGAGCAGTACTTC. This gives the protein CASKGREQHEQYF.

CDR3 loop: CASSHVQPKGAPLHF. The CDR3 nucleotides read TGCGCCAGCAGCCACGTTCAGCCGAAAGGAGCACCCCTCCACTTT. J is TRBJ1-6 and V is TRBV4-1; no definite D call. The CDR3 totals 15 residues. Looked up from germline, CDR1 is MGHRA and CDR2 is YSYEKL. With 3 bases removed from V and 11 bases from J, the gap between germline ends came to 17 bases.

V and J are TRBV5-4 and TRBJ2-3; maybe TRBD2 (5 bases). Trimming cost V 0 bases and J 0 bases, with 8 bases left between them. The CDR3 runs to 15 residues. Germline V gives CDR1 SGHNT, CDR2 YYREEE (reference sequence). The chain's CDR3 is CASSLGPGSTDTQYF. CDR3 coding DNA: TGTGCCAGCAGCTTGGGACCGGGGAGCACAGATACGCAGTATTTT.

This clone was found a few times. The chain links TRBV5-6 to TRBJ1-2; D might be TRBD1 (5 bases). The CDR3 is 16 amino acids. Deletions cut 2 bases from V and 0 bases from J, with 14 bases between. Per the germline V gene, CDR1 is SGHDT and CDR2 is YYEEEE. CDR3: CASSLREDTPNYGYTF. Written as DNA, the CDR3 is TGTGCCAGCAGCTTAAGGGAGGACACCCCTAACTATGGCTACACCTTC.

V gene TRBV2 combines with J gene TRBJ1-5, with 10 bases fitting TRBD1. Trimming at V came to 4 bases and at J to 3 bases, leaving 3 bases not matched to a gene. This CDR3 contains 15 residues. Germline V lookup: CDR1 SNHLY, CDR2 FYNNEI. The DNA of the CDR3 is TGTGCCAGCAGTGGGACAGGGGGAGTCAATCAGCCCCAGCATTTT. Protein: CASSGTGGVNQPQHF. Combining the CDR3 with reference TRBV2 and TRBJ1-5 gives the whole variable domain EPEVTQTPSHQVTQMGQEVILRCVPISNHLYFYWYRQILGQKVEFLVSFYNNEISEKSEIFDDQFSVERPDGSNFTLKIRSTKLEDSAMYFCASSGTGGVNQPQHFGDGTRLSIL.

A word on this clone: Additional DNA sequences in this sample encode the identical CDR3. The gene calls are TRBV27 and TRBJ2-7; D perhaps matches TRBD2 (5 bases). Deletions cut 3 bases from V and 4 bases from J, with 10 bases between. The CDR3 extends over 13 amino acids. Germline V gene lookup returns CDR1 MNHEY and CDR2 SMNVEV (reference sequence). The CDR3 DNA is TGTGCCAGCAGTTTGAGAGGGTCGTACGAGCAGTACTTC. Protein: CASSLRGSYEQYF.

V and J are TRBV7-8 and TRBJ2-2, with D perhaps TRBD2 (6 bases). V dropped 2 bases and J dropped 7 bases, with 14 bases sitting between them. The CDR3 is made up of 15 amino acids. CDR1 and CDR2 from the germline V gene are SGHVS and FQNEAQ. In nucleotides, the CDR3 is TGTGCCAGCAGCTTACGGGGGAGTACAAGCGGGGAGCTGTTTTTT. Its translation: CASSLRGSTSGELFF.

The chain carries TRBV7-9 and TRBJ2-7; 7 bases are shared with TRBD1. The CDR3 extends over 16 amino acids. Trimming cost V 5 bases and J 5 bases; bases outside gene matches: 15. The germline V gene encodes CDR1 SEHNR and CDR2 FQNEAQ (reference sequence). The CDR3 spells CASSLYRGGTSNEQYF. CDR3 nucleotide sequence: TGTGCCAGCAGCCTATACAGGGGCGGTACCTCGAACGAGCAGTACTTC.

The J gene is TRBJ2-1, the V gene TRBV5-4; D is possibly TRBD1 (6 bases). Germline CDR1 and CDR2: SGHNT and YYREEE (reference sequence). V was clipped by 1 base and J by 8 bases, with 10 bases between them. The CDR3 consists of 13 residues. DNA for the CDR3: TGTGCCAGCAGCTTGCGGGACACGGATGAGCAGTTCTTC. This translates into CASSLRDTDEQFF.

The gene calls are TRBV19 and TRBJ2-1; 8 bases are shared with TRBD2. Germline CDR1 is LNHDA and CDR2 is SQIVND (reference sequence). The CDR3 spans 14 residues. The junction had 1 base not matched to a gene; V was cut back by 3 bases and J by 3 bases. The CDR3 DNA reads TGTGCCAGTAGTATCACTAGCGGCTACAATGAGCAGTTCTTC. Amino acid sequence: CASSITSGYNEQFF.

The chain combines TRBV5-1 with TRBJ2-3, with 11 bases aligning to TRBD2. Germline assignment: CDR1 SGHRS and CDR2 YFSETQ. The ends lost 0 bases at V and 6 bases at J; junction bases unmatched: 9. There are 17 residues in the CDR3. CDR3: CASSLALAGGPGDTQYF. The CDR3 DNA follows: TGCGCCAGCAGCTTGGCCTTAGCGGGAGGGCCCGGGGATACGCAGTATTTT.

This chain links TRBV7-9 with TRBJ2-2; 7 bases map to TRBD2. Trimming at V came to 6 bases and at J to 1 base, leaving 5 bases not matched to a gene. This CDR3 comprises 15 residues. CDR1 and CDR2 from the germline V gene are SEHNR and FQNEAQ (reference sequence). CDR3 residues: CASRTGGVNTGELFF. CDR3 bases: TGTGCCAGCAGGACGGGGGGAGTGAACACCGGGGAGCTGTTTTTT.

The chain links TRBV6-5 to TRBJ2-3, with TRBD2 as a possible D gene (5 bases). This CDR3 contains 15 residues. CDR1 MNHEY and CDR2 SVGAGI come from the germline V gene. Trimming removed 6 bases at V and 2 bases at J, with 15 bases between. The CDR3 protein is CASRGLAWDTDTQYF. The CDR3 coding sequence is TGTGCCAGCAGAGGACTGGCGTGGGACACAGATACGCAGTATTTT.

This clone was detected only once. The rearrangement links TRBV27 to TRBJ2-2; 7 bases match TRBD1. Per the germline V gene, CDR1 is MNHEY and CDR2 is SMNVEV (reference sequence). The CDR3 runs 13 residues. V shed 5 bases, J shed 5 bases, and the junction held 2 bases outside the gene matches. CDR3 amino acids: CASSRRGTGELFF. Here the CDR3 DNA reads TGTGCCAGCAGTCGCAGGGGGACCGGGGAGCTGTTTTTT.

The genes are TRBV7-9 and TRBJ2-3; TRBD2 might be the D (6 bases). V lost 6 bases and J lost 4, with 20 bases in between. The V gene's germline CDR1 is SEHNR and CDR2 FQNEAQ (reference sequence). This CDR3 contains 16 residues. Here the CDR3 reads CASRQRPGDLPDTQYF. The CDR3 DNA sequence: TGTGCCAGCAGACAACGACCGGGGGACCTCCCAGATACGCAGTATTTT.

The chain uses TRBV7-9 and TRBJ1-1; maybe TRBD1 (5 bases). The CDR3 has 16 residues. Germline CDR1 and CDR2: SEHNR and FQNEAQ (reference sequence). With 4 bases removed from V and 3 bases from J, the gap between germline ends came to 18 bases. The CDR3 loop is CASSSGEAFGDTEAFF. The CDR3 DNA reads TGTGCCAGCAGCTCGGGGGAGGCCTTCGGGGACACTGAAGCTTTCTTT. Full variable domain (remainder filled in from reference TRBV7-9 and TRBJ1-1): DTGVSQNPRHKITKRGQNVTFRCDPISEHNRLYWYRQTLGQGPEFLTYFQNEAQLEKSRLLSDRFSAERPKGSFSTLEIQRTEQGDSAMYLCASSSGEAFGDTEAFFGQGTRLTVV.

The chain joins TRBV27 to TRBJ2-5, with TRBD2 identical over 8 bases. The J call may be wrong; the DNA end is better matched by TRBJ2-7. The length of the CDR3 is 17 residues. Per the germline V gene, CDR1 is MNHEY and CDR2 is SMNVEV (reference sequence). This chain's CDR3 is CASSSWNQRGSLYEQYF. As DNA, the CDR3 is TGTGCCAGCAGTTCCTGGAATCAGCGGGGGTCCCTTTACGAGCAGTACTTC.

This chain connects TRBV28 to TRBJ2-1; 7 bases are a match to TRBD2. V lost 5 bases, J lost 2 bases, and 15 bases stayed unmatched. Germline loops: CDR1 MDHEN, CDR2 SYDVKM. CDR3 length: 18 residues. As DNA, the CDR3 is TGTGCCAGCAGTCCCGGGGGAGGGGCAACTAGCGCCTACAATGAGCAGTTCTTC. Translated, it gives CASSPGGGATSAYNEQFF.